These 17 T cell receptor beta chains originate from one sample sequenced in a study of human T cells and chemical hapten exposure. TCRdb itself ran the RACE reads through MiXCR, one entry per CDR3 protein. The table records some 84,000 distinct CDR3 sequences, under 11% of them present only once. Time point in this sample: patch test 2, 6 weeks after DPC sensitization. Treatment described: therapeutic diphenylcyclopropenone sensitization with weekly scalp DPC. Sample: whole blood, taken in connection with sensitization to the hapten diphenylcyclopropenone (DPC). The receptors stem from a woman in her 50s with alopecia areata. Some clones in this sample may be carry-over from other donors' samples.

This clonotype was seen ten or more times. The chain couples TRBV7-9 to TRBJ2-7, with a possible D match to TRBD2 (5 bases). V lost 8 bases and J 6 bases, leaving 17 bases between the germline ends. Per germline, CDR1 SEHNR and CDR2 FQNEAQ (reference sequence). This CDR3 has 13 amino acids. The chain's CDR3 is CASSGPTTIEQYF. The CDR3 nucleotides read TGTGCCAGCTCGGGTCCGACTACCATCGAGCAGTACTTC.

This clonotype showed up many times. J is TRBJ2-1 and V is TRBV5-4; the D gene could be TRBD1 or TRBD2 (5 bases each). V was shortened by 1 base and J by 2 bases, with 16 bases between the two germline ends. This CDR3 region has 17 residues. Per the germline V gene, CDR1 is SGHNT and CDR2 is YYREEE (reference sequence). The CDR3 DNA reads as TGTGCCAGCAGCTTGAGAACCCCCGGGACGGCCTACAATGAGCAGTTCTTC. This gives the protein CASSLRTPGTAYNEQFF.

The chain couples TRBV20-1 to TRBJ2-2, with D perhaps matching TRBD1 or TRBD2 (5 bases each). The CDR3 contains 13 residues. Germline V gene data show CDR1 as DFQATT and CDR2 as SNEGSKA (reference sequence). Trimming removed 7 bases from V and 5 bases from J, with 14 bases in between. This CDR3 is CSVAGTPTGELFF. Here the CDR3 DNA reads TGCAGTGTAGCCGGGACCCCGACCGGGGAGCTGTTTTTT.

CDR3 nucleotides: TGTGCCAGCTCACCAGTCGGGGGACAAATGAACACTGAAGCTTTCTTT. Residues: CASSPVGGQMNTEAFF. The gene calls are TRBV18 and TRBJ1-1, with D possibly matching TRBD1 (6 bases). This CDR3 has 16 amino acids. Trimming cost V 2 bases and J 0 bases, with 13 bases left between them. Germline lookup yields CDR1 KGHSH and CDR2 LQKENI.

This clonotype was observed a few times. V is TRBV20-1 and J is TRBJ2-3; D gene ambiguous. The CDR3 loop spans 15 amino acids. Germline loops: CDR1 DFQATT, CDR2 SNEGSKA (reference sequence). CDR3 nucleotides: TGCAGCCAGAAGGCGGCGGTGCTTATAGAAGGGACGCAGTATTTT. This translates into CSQKAAVLIEGTQYF.

This clonotype came up a few times. The chain links TRBV3-1 to TRBJ2-5, with 12 bases identical to TRBD1. The CDR3 has 15 residues. Per the germline V gene, CDR1 is LGHDT and CDR2 is YNNKEL (reference sequence). The V and J ends lost 7 bases and 2 bases, in that order; junction bases with no gene match: 5. In nucleotides, the CDR3 is TGTGCCAGCAAGAGGGACAGGGGGCGACAAGAGACCCAGTACTTC. Residues: CASKRDRGRQETQYF.

V usage is TRBV7-2 and J usage is TRBJ2-1; 11 bases line up with TRBD2. V dropped 1 base and J dropped 4; count of bases not matched to a gene: 3. The germline V gene encodes CDR1 SGHTA and CDR2 FQGNSA. CDR3 size: 16 residues. Here the CDR3 DNA reads TGTGCCAGCAGCTTAGAGGGGACTAGCGGTTACAATGAGCAGTTCTTC. Translated, it gives CASSLEGTSGYNEQFF.

At least ten counts were recorded for this clonotype. The rearrangement uses TRBV24-1 and TRBJ2-1; D gene uncertain. The CDR3 spans 15 residues. Trimming removed 4 bases from V and 7 bases from J, with 16 bases in between. Germline V gives CDR1 KGHDR, CDR2 SFDVKD. The CDR3 sequence is CATSEGLVQTNEQFF. The CDR3 DNA sequence: TGTGCCACCAGTGAGGGCCTAGTCCAAACAAATGAGCAGTTCTTC.

This clonotype has more than one count but fewer than ten. The V gene is TRBV29-1, the J gene TRBJ2-2; D ambiguous. The CDR3 extends over 15 amino acids. CDR1 is SQVTM and CDR2 is ANQGSEA in the germline V gene. Deletions cut 5 bases from V and 2 bases from J, with 15 bases between. DNA for the CDR3: TGCAGCGTTAGGATTGTTGGTCCAAACACCGGGGAGCTGTTTTTT. Its translation is CSVRIVGPNTGELFF.

This chain connects TRBV5-5 to TRBJ1-6; perhaps TRBD1 as D (6 bases). CDR1 and CDR2 (germline): SGHKS, YYEKEE (reference sequence). CDR3 length: 15 amino acids. V was trimmed by 1 base and J by 10 bases, leaving 15 bases between them. This CDR3 is CASSLMATTGSPLHF. The DNA for the CDR3 is TGTGCCAGCAGCTTGATGGCCACGACAGGCTCACCCCTCCACTTT.

The rearrangement links TRBV5-1 to TRBJ1-5, with 7 bases lining up with TRBD1. The J segment lost 7 bases and the V segment lost 0 bases, leaving 4 bases of the junction unmatched. The V gene's germline CDR1 is SGHRS and CDR2 YFSETQ. The CDR3 sequence is 14 residues long. The CDR3 sequence: CASSLAGGGQPQHF. The CDR3 region has the DNA TGCGCCAGCAGCTTGGCCGGAGGGGGCCAGCCCCAGCATTTT.

This clonotype was picked up a small number of times. The chain links TRBV20-1 to TRBJ2-1; the match to TRBD1 covers 7 bases. With V trimmed by 0 bases and J by 4 bases, 3 bases remained unmatched. The germline V gene encodes CDR1 DFQATT and CDR2 SNEGSKA (reference sequence). The CDR3 is 14 residues long. CDR3 DNA sequence: TGCAGTGCTAGAGACACGACAGGGTACAATGAGCAGTTCTTC. Its translation: CSARDTTGYNEQFF.

CDR3 bases: TGTGCCAGCAGCTTAGCTAGCGGGATGTCAGATACGCAGTATTTT. This gives the protein CASSLASGMSDTQYF. The genes are TRBV7-9 and TRBJ2-3; TRBD2 matches at 8 bases. Germline values: CDR1 SEHNR, CDR2 FQNEAQ (reference sequence). With V trimmed by 0 bases and J by 4 bases, 3 bases remained unmatched. The CDR3 is made up of 15 amino acids.

The sample holds a few counts of this clonotype. The chain carries TRBV29-1 and TRBJ1-3; D gene ambiguous. Deletions cut 7 bases from V and 0 bases from J, with 13 bases between. Germline CDR1 and CDR2: SQVTM and ANQGSEA. The CDR3 runs 14 residues. The CDR3 loop is CSAAPYSSGNTIYF. In DNA form, the CDR3 reads TGCAGCGCAGCGCCCTATAGCTCTGGAAACACCATATATTTT.

The chain recombines TRBV9 with TRBJ2-3, with TRBD2 identical over 10 bases. Germline assignment: CDR1 SGDLS and CDR2 YYNGEE. V lost 0 bases, J lost 3 bases, and 7 bases stayed unmatched. There are 17 residues in the CDR3. CDR3 in amino acids: CASSVDPSGSGTDTQYF. DNA for the CDR3: TGTGCCAGCAGCGTAGATCCTAGCGGGAGCGGTACAGATACGCAGTATTTT.

In its sample, this clonotype was seen many times. V and J are TRBV10-3 and TRBJ2-1; 13 nucleotides line up with TRBD2. CDR1 is ENHRY, CDR2 SYGVKD, per germline. Losses at the gene ends were 6 bases for V and 7 bases for J; bases not matched to a gene: 3. This CDR3 is built from 14 residues. The CDR3 loop is CAISGTSGDNEQFF. DNA for the CDR3: TGTGCCATCAGCGGGACTAGCGGGGATAATGAGCAGTTCTTC.

V gene TRBV7-2 combines with J gene TRBJ2-5; D possibly corresponds to TRBD1 (5 bases). From germline, CDR1 is SGHTA and CDR2 FQGNSA. V was clipped by 3 bases and J by 2 bases, with 7 bases between them. The CDR3 has 13 residues. CDR3 DNA sequence: TGTGCCAGCAGCTTCACAGGACAAGAGACCCAGTACTTC. Protein: CASSFTGQETQYF.